This TCR beta chain came from a study of identical twins. TCRdb used MiXCR to reprocess the 5' RACE reads, holding one entry per CDR3 protein. Among a few hundred thousand distinct CDR3 sequences listed, 10% to 15% were seen once. This CDR3 has 14 residues. CDR1 and CDR2 from the germline V gene are SNHLY and FYNNEI. The V end was cut by 4 bases, the J end by 3 bases, with 13 bases between. With respect to this clonotype: The antigen is unknown.

Study outcomes and limitations: Cord blood beta clonotypes that were abundant carried fewer insertions, and memory repertoires showed no such trend.

These records were also assigned to another study, of yellow fever vaccine responses in identical twins. Per that study: Twins' vaccine T cell responses were reported to seem partly convergent and partly personalized.

The clonotype originates from a woman between 18 and 29 years old in good health. The specimen sequenced was memory (CD45RO+) T cells sorted from blood. V and J are TRBV2 and TRBJ2-7; D ambiguous. CDR3 protein: CASSVSSYNYEQYF. In DNA, the CDR3 is TGTGCCAGCAGTGTATCCTCCTACAACTACGAGCAGTACTTC.